The 31 T cell receptor beta chains below all came from one sample that was sequenced in a study of blood T cell repertoires in COVID-19. Only in-frame clones appear in the TCRdb table, and some are missing; sequencing was by immunoSEQ multiplex PCR. The repertoire holds about 190,000 clones, with 70% to 85% as singletons. The sequenced sample was peripheral blood. The receptors were sampled from a man aged 45-60 years who had recovered from COVID-19.

The chain combines TRBV19 with TRBJ1-1, with D possibly being TRBD1 (5 bases). The germline V and J ends were trimmed by 5 bases and 1 base, with 11 bases remaining between them. CDR3 length: 14 amino acids. Germline V gives CDR1 LNHDA, CDR2 SQIVND (reference sequence). The CDR3 loop reads CASSARTWNTEAFF. The CDR3 DNA reads TGTGCCAGTAGTGCCAGGACATGGAACACTGAAGCTTTCTTT. Drawing the rest from reference TRBV19 and TRBJ1-1, the complete variable domain is DGGITQSPKYLFRKEGQNVTLSCEQNLNHDAMYWYRQDPGQGLRLIYYSQIVNDFQKGDIAEGYSVSREKKESFPLTVTSAQKNPTAFYLCASSARTWNTEAFFGQGTRLTVV.

This chain connects TRBV14 to TRBJ1-2; D might be TRBD1 (6 bases). CDR3 length: 13 amino acids. Germline V CDR1 and CDR2: SGHDN, FVKESK. V shed 5 bases and J shed 3 bases, with 10 bases lying between them. The CDR3 loop is CASSAQGYYGYTF. DNA for the CDR3: TGTGCCAGCAGCGCTCAGGGGTACTATGGCTACACCTTC. The full variable domain, its missing parts supplied by reference TRBV14 and TRBJ1-2, is EAGVTQFPSHSVIEKGQTVTLRCDPISGHDNLYWYRRVMGKEIKFLLHFVKESKQDESGMPNNRFLAERTGGTYSTLKVQPAELEDSGVYFCASSAQGYYGYTFGSGTRLTVV.

The chain is built from TRBV5-1 and TRBJ2-5; D remains unclear. V lost 0 bases and J 2 bases, leaving 5 bases between the germline ends. CDR1 SGHRS and CDR2 YFSETQ come from the germline V gene. The length of the CDR3 is 13 residues. The chain's CDR3 is CASSLAQQETQYF. The CDR3 DNA reads TGCGCCAGCAGCTTGGCCCAACAAGAGACCCAGTACTTC.

V and J are TRBV7-9 and TRBJ2-6; possibly TRBD2 for D (6 bases). V lost 1 base to trimming and J lost 0 bases, with 10 bases between them. The CDR3 sequence is 17 residues long. The germline CDR1 and CDR2 sequences are SEHNR and FQNEAQ (reference sequence). The CDR3 bases are TGTGCCAGCAGCTTAGTTGCGGGAACCTCTGGGGCCAACGTCCTGACTTTC. Amino acids: CASSLVAGTSGANVLTF.

This chain links TRBV7-3 with TRBJ2-5, with D possibly being TRBD2 (7 bases). The V and J ends lost 0 bases and 5 bases respectively, with 13 bases between them. Germline CDR1 reads SGHTA; CDR2 reads FQGTGA. The CDR3 spans 15 residues. The CDR3 here is CASSLTRGLGETQYF. The CDR3 DNA sequence: TGTGCCAGCAGCTTAACGCGGGGGCTGGGGGAGACCCAGTACTTC. Full variable domain (outside the CDR3, taken from reference TRBV7-3 and TRBJ2-5): GAGVSQTPSNKVTEKGKYVELRCDPISGHTALYWYRQSLGQGPEFLIYFQGTGAADDSGLPNDRFFAVRPEGSVSTLKIQRTERGDSAVYLCASSLTRGLGETQYFGPGTRLLVL.

The J gene is TRBJ2-2, the V gene TRBV19, with TRBD1 matching 9 bases. From germline, CDR1 is LNHDA and CDR2 SQIVND (reference sequence). Trimming cost V 8 bases and J 4 bases; bases outside gene matches: 5. CDR3 size: 14 residues. The CDR3 spells CASHRGQFTGELFF. CDR3 coding DNA: TGTGCCAGTCACAGGGGGCAGTTCACCGGGGAGCTGTTTTTT.

V usage is TRBV18 and J usage is TRBJ1-1; D uncertain. The CDR3 has 15 amino acids. V shed 6 bases and J shed 2 bases, with 16 bases lying between them. Germline V gene data show CDR1 as KGHSH and CDR2 as LQKENI. CDR3 sequence: CASSHSKGENTEAFF. CDR3 in DNA: TGTGCCAGCTCCCATTCGAAAGGAGAAAACACTGAAGCTTTCTTT.

This rearrangement joins TRBV4-2 to TRBJ2-6, with D uncertain. CDR3 length: 16 amino acids. Germline CDR1 LGHNA, CDR2 YNFKEQ. With 1 base removed from V and 0 bases from J, the gap between germline ends came to 7 bases. The CDR3 sequence is CASSQVLGSGANVLTF. For the CDR3, the DNA is TGTGCCAGCAGCCAAGTACTTGGCTCTGGGGCCAACGTCCTGACTTTC.

The V call is TRBV6-5, the J call TRBJ2-3, with 8 bases that match TRBD1. With 11 bases clipped from V and 2 bases from J, the junction kept 9 bases outside the gene matches. This CDR3 region has 14 residues. Germline V gene lookup returns CDR1 MNHEY and CDR2 SVGAGI. CDR3 amino acids: CAGQTGAITDTQYF. CDR3 nucleotides: TGTGCCGGACAGACAGGGGCGATCACAGATACGCAGTATTTT.

This clone has at least ten counts. This rearrangement joins TRBV27 to TRBJ1-1, with a possible D match to TRBD1 (5 bases). The germline CDR1 and CDR2 sequences are MNHEY and SMNVEV (reference sequence). V was clipped by 6 bases and J by 5 bases, with 19 bases between them. CDR3 size: 15 residues. CDR3 amino acids: CASSSKPPDITEAFF. DNA for the CDR3: TGTGCCAGCAGCTCCAAACCACCGGACATTACTGAAGCTTTCTTT.

The V gene is TRBV5-4, the J gene TRBJ2-7, with D perhaps TRBD2 (6 bases). This CDR3 spans 14 amino acids. Trimming stripped 4 bases from V and 2 bases from J, with 13 bases between. The germline V gene has CDR1 SGHNT and CDR2 YYREEE (reference sequence). In nucleotides, the CDR3 is TGTGCCAGCAGCCGCGGGATCAAGACCTACGAGCAGTACTTC. Encoded protein: CASSRGIKTYEQYF.

The chain uses TRBV10-1 and TRBJ2-7; tentative D call: TRBD1 (7 bases). Germline lookup yields CDR1 WNHNN and CDR2 SYGVQD (reference sequence). V lost 9 bases, J lost 2 bases, and 17 bases lay in between. This CDR3 is 14 amino acids long. CDR3 DNA: TGCGCCAGACGAACAGGGGAGGTCCCCTACGAGCAGTACTTC. Its translation: CARRTGEVPYEQYF.

Here the CDR3 DNA reads TGTGCCAGCAGCGCGCCGGGACAGGGTATCAATGAGCAGTTCTTC. Translating it yields CASSAPGQGINEQFF. V is TRBV7-9 and J is TRBJ2-1, with 9 nucleotides matching TRBD1. Per germline, CDR1 SEHNR and CDR2 FQNEAQ (reference sequence). The CDR3 covers 15 residues. Trimming took 5 bases from V and 6 from J; bases not matched to a gene: 8.

This chain uses TRBV3-1 (or the pseudogene TRBV3-2) with TRBJ2-7, with TRBD2 as a possible D gene (5 bases). CDR3 length: 14 residues. The V gene's germline CDR1 is LGHDT and CDR2 YNNKEL (reference sequence). The V end lost 0 bases, the J end lost 0 bases, and 6 bases lay between the germline ends. CDR3 amino acids: CASSQEGDSYEQYF. The CDR3 nucleotides are TGTGCCAGCAGCCAAGAGGGAGACTCCTACGAGCAGTACTTC.

The table lists this clone with a count of one. This chain uses TRBV6-5 with TRBJ1-5; perhaps TRBD1 as D (6 bases). The CDR3 loop spans 15 amino acids. V lost 7 bases to trimming and J lost 4 bases, with 17 bases between them. Germline V CDR1 and CDR2: MNHEY, SVGAGI. The CDR3 nucleotides are TGTGCCAGCAAGCAGGGCGGGGGCTTAAATCAGCCCCAGCATTTT. Residues: CASKQGGGLNQPQHF.

The rearrangement links TRBV7-7 to TRBJ2-3, with D hard to call. The V gene lost 5 bases and the J gene lost 4 bases, with 10 bases spanning the gap. CDR1 and CDR2 (germline): SSHAT, FNYEAQ (reference sequence). This CDR3 is built from 13 residues. The CDR3 spells CASSTGAADTQYF. Written as DNA, the CDR3 is TGTGCCAGCAGCACCGGAGCAGCAGATACGCAGTATTTT. Full variable domain (rest looked up from reference TRBV7-7 and TRBJ2-3): GAGVSQSPRYKVTKRGQDVTLRCDPISSHATLYWYQQALGQGPEFLTYFNYEAQPDKSGLPSDRFSAERPEGSISTLTIQRTEQRDSAMYRCASSTGAADTQYFGPGTRLTVL.

The chain couples TRBV12-2 to TRBJ2-4; the D call in the table, TRBD2, was not verified against the DNA. TRBV12-2 is classified as a pseudogene. This CDR3 is built from 18 residues. CDR3 protein: CASRLVPRTTKAKNIQYF. CDR3 in DNA: TGTGCAAGTCGCTTAGTGCCCCGGACTACAAAGGCTAAAAACATTCAGTACTTC.

This chain links TRBV19 with TRBJ2-1; no clear D gene. With 3 bases removed from V and 6 bases from J, the gap between germline ends came to 9 bases. There are 13 residues in the CDR3. The germline V gene has CDR1 LNHDA and CDR2 SQIVND (reference sequence). The CDR3 sequence is CASSIGNSNEQFF. DNA for the CDR3: TGTGCCAGTAGTATTGGAAACAGCAATGAGCAGTTCTTC.

V is TRBV4-1 and J is TRBJ2-1; 9 positions agree with TRBD2. Germline loops: CDR1 MGHRA, CDR2 YSYEKL. The CDR3 extends over 15 amino acids. The ends lost 0 bases at V and 12 bases at J; junction bases unmatched: 9. CDR3 nucleotides: TGCGCCAGCAGCCAAGAGGGACTAGCAACTGGTGTGCAGTTCTTC. Translating gives CASSQEGLATGVQFF.

This clone was detected only a few times. The V and J genes are TRBV7-2 and TRBJ2-1; 8 bases line up with TRBD2. The CDR3 has 14 amino acids. Per germline, CDR1 SGHTA and CDR2 FQGNSA. The J segment lost 9 bases and the V segment lost 6 bases, leaving 10 bases of the junction unmatched. This CDR3 reads CASRAGGTPPEQFF. In DNA form, the CDR3 reads TGTGCCAGCAGGGCGGGAGGAACCCCTCCTGAGCAGTTCTTC.

V is TRBV9 and J is TRBJ2-2; the match to TRBD2 covers 10 bases. Per the germline V gene, CDR1 is SGDLS and CDR2 is YYNGEE. Losses at the gene ends were 5 bases for V and 6 bases for J; bases not matched to a gene: 4. This CDR3 has 14 amino acids. The CDR3 DNA is TGTGCCAGCAGGCAAACTAGCGGGGCCGGGGAGCTGTTTTTT. Translated: CASRQTSGAGELFF.

The J gene is TRBJ2-5, the V gene TRBV7-2; D may be TRBD2 (6 bases). CDR3 size: 12 residues. V was shortened by 8 bases and J by 5 bases, with 12 bases between the two germline ends. Germline lookup yields CDR1 SGHTA and CDR2 FQGNSA. In nucleotides, the CDR3 is TGTGCCAGCGGAGGGCCGGGCGAGACCCAGTACTTC. Protein product: CASGGPGETQYF.

In its sample, this clone was seen a few times. CDR3 nucleotides: TGTGCCAGTAACGGACAGCCAGAGAACACTGAAGCTTTCTTT. This encodes CASNGQPENTEAFF. V gene TRBV19 combines with J gene TRBJ1-1, with D possibly TRBD1 on 6 matching bases. Germline lookup yields CDR1 LNHDA and CDR2 SQIVND (reference sequence). The CDR3 is 14 amino acids. V was clipped by 7 bases and J by 1 base, with 13 bases between them.

The chain couples TRBV5-4 to TRBJ2-7; 14 nucleotides align to TRBD2. Germline V gives CDR1 SGHNT, CDR2 YYREEE (reference sequence). Germline trimming cut 3 bases from V and 6 bases from J; bases unmatched to any gene: 14. The CDR3 runs 18 residues. CDR3 nucleotides: TGTGCCAGCAGCTCAGACGGGACTAGCGGGAGTCAGGGATTCGAGCAGTACTTC. Protein product: CASSSDGTSGSQGFEQYF.

This chain connects TRBV3-1 (or the pseudogene TRBV3-2) to TRBJ2-3; D is possibly TRBD2 (6 bases). CDR3 length: 16 residues. The germline gives CDR1 LGHDT, CDR2 YNNKEL (reference sequence). The V end lost 2 bases, the J end lost 0 bases, and 12 bases lay between the germline ends. The CDR3 loop reads CASSQRLVTSTDTQYF. CDR3 nucleotides: TGTGCCAGCAGCCAACGACTAGTCACTAGCACAGATACGCAGTATTTT.

This clone has just a few counts. The rearrangement joins TRBV11-2 to TRBJ2-1; a possible D gene is TRBD1 (5 bases). This CDR3 spans 15 amino acids. Germline values: CDR1 SGHAT, CDR2 FQNNGV. V was cut by 3 bases and J by 4 bases, with 13 bases left in between. The CDR3 is CASSFGRGLYNEQFF. The CDR3 nucleotides read TGTGCCAGCAGCTTCGGAAGGGGTCTTTACAATGAGCAGTTCTTC. Full variable domain (outside the CDR3, taken from reference TRBV11-2 and TRBJ2-1): EAGVAQSPRYKIIEKRQSVAFWCNPISGHATLYWYQQILGQGPKLLIQFQNNGVVDDSQLPKDRFSAERLKGVDSTLKIQPAKLEDSAVYLCASSFGRGLYNEQFFGPGTRLTVL.

This clone was seen a single time. The chain couples TRBV24-1 to TRBJ2-1, with TRBD2 matching over 15 bases. V was clipped by 4 bases and J by 3 bases; unmatched bases: 18. The CDR3 sequence is 22 residues long. The germline CDR1 and CDR2 sequences are KGHDR and SFDVKD. The CDR3 loop reads CATSDKPGTSGRSGGIYNEQFF. The CDR3 region has the DNA TGTGCCACCAGTGACAAACCCGGGACTAGCGGGAGGTCGGGGGGCATCTACAATGAGCAGTTCTTC.

The J gene is TRBJ1-2, the V gene TRBV27, with D possibly being TRBD1 (6 bases). The CDR3 extends over 14 amino acids. CDR1 is MNHEY, CDR2 SMNVEV, per germline (reference sequence). Trimming cost V 8 bases and J 7 bases, with 20 bases left between them. CDR3 loop: CASSPRGQGSGYTF. CDR3 bases: TGTGCCAGCTCCCCCCGCGGGCAGGGGTCTGGCTACACCTTC.

This chain uses TRBV28 with TRBJ2-7, with 9 positions matching TRBD1. The CDR3 is 17 residues long. Trimming removed 5 bases from V and 4 bases from J; junction bases left unmatched: 15. The germline V gene has CDR1 MDHEN and CDR2 SYDVKM. The chain's CDR3 is CASSPGGGTGKGYEQYF. The DNA for the CDR3 is TGTGCCAGCAGTCCTGGAGGGGGGACAGGGAAAGGATACGAGCAGTACTTC.

This chain joins TRBV6-1 and TRBJ2-1; weak D call: TRBD1 (5 bases). V lost 1 base and J 6 bases, leaving 13 bases between the germline ends. CDR1 and CDR2 from the germline V gene are MNHNS and SASEGT. CDR3 length: 15 residues. DNA for the CDR3: TGTGCCAGCAGTGAAGAACGGTACAGGTTCAATGAGCAGTTCTTC. Residues: CASSEERYRFNEQFF.

This sequence joins TRBV2 and TRBJ2-4; a possible D gene is TRBD1 (6 bases). The CDR3 loop spans 16 amino acids. In germline, CDR1 is SNHLY, CDR2 FYNNEI. Trimming took 6 bases from V and 3 from J, leaving 18 bases between them. CDR3 bases: TGTGCCAGCAGATCCTTTCAGGGGAACAGCAAAAACATTCAGTACTTC. It translates to CASRSFQGNSKNIQYF.